This record concerns one TCR beta chain sequence. V was clipped by 4 bases and J by 7 bases, with 23 bases between them. This CDR3 has 17 residues. Looked up from germline, CDR1 is MDHEN and CDR2 is SYDVKM. In the original processing: Reference gene primer amplification gave estimated nucleated cell counts. The method was immunoSEQ multiplex PCR; TCRdb's version includes in-frame clones alone and lacks a portion of them. The V and J calls and clone size are taken from that table; D and trimming were inferred from the DNA. The data hold about 190,000 clones, with 90% observed a single time. This specimen comes from a study of blood T cell repertoires in COVID-19. Study at large: Donors in the United States, Italy and Spain gave samples during acute or convalescent COVID-19. In each case, the material was cDNA or gDNA derived from T cells, B-cell-depleted T cells, or PBMCs.

This receptor was obtained from a man aged 50 to 60 with acute or convalescent COVID-19. The sequencing input was peripheral blood. The chain couples TRBV28 to TRBJ2-4, with a tentative D call TRBD1 (7 bases). The CDR3 DNA reads TGTGCCAGCAGTTCGATGACTAGACAGGGTGTAAGGAACATTCAGTACTTC. This translates into CASSSMTRQGVRNIQYF.